The 9 T cell receptor beta chains listed next were all sequenced from one sample in a study of graft-versus-host responses after intestinal transplantation. Sequencing was performed with immunoSEQ multiplex PCR; in TCRdb, only in-frame clones are kept and a portion is missing. The data hold over 70,000 clones, with around 91% observed a single time. Their recognized antigens are unknown. The sequencing used unstimulated CD8+ T cells sorted from spleen or lymph node cells, collected before transplant. These receptor sequences come from a human donor who was the organ donor for an intestinal transplant.

This clone has more than one count but fewer than ten. V is TRBV29-1 and J is TRBJ1-2; D remains ambiguous. This CDR3 has 14 residues. CDR1 is SQVTM and CDR2 is ANQGSEA in the germline V gene. V lost 0 bases and J 1 base, leaving 9 bases between the germline ends. The CDR3 DNA reads as TGCAGCGTTGAAGATCGGGGAGGTAACTATGGCTACACCTTC. Its translation: CSVEDRGGNYGYTF.

This chain connects TRBV7-9 to TRBJ2-1; 8 bases are a match to TRBD2. The trim removed 6 bases at V and 0 bases at J, leaving 10 bases unmatched. Germline CDR1 SEHNR, CDR2 FQNEAQ (reference sequence). The CDR3 has 17 residues. The CDR3: CASSPAGGWSSYNEQFF. CDR3 DNA: TGTGCCAGCAGTCCGGCGGGGGGCTGGAGCTCCTACAATGAGCAGTTCTTC. Full variable domain (rest looked up from reference TRBV7-9 and TRBJ2-1): DTGVSQNPRHKITKRGQNVTFRCDPISEHNRLYWYRQTLGQGPEFLTYFQNEAQLEKSRLLSDRFSAERPKGSFSTLEIQRTEQGDSAMYLCASSPAGGWSSYNEQFFGPGTRLTVL.

The chain couples TRBV30 to TRBJ1-1; maybe TRBD1 (5 bases). This CDR3 is built from 13 residues. Germline CDR1 GTSNPN, CDR2 SVGIG (reference sequence). Trimming removed 5 bases at V and 4 bases at J, with 14 bases between. This CDR3 reads CAWYSGGSTEAFF. CDR3 DNA: TGTGCCTGGTACAGTGGGGGGAGCACTGAAGCTTTCTTT.

This clone appeared once. The chain is built from TRBV28 and TRBJ2-7, with TRBD1 as a possible D gene (6 bases). The germline gives CDR1 MDHEN, CDR2 SYDVKM. Trimming pared 5 bases from V and 0 bases from J, leaving 17 bases between. The CDR3 has 16 amino acids. CDR3 nucleotide sequence: TGTGCCAGCAGTCCTATAGGACAGCCGAGCTCCTACGAGCAGTACGTC. Residues: CASSPIGQPSSYEQYV.

This sequence joins TRBV30 and TRBJ2-3; 9 bases agree with TRBD1. The CDR3 contains 16 residues. Per the germline V gene, CDR1 is GTSNPN and CDR2 is SVGIG (reference sequence). The J segment lost 0 bases and the V segment lost 7 bases, leaving 11 bases of the junction unmatched. The DNA of the CDR3 is TGTGCCTTGATGGGGGGACAGGGACCGAGCACAGATACGCAGTATTTT. Protein: CALMGGQGPSTDTQYF.

This rearrangement joins TRBV6-1 to TRBJ1-1, with 8 bases aligning to TRBD1. V shed 7 bases and J 4 bases; nucleotides not matched to a gene: 11. From germline, CDR1 is MNHNS and CDR2 SASEGT. This CDR3 is built from 15 residues. The CDR3 bases are TGTGCCAGCAAACTTCGGACAGGGCAAGTCACTGAAGCTTTCTTT. Protein sequence: CASKLRTGQVTEAFF.

The table lists this clone with a count of one. The genes are TRBV27 and TRBJ1-1; unclear D gene. The V end lost 6 bases, the J end lost 1 base, and 9 bases lay between the germline ends. CDR1 and CDR2 from the germline V gene are MNHEY and SMNVEV (reference sequence). The CDR3 loop spans 13 amino acids. CDR3 sequence (DNA): TGTGCCAGCAGACGGTTGAGGAACACTGAAGCTTTCTTT. This sequence encodes CASRRLRNTEAFF.

The chain joins TRBV6-5 to TRBJ1-4; D not resolved. V lost 6 bases and J 4 bases, leaving 12 bases between the germline ends. The germline gives CDR1 MNHEY, CDR2 SVGAGI. The length of the CDR3 is 14 residues. The CDR3 region is CASRTGRINEKLFF. The CDR3 nucleotides are TGTGCCAGCAGGACCGGGAGGATTAATGAAAAACTGTTTTTT.

The genes are TRBV11-2 and TRBJ2-7; the D gene is possibly TRBD1 (6 bases). Germline loops: CDR1 SGHAT, CDR2 FQNNGV. The CDR3 contains 15 residues. CDR3 sequence (DNA): TGTGCCAGCAGCTTAGGGGCAGGGGATTCCTTCGAGCAGTACGTC. Translating it yields CASSLGAGDSFEQYV.